The rows below give T cell receptor beta chains drawn from one sample of a study of OX40 agonist ivuxolimab in advanced cancers. Sequenced by immunoSEQ multiplex PCR; TCRdb stores in-frame clones only, minus some. Of over 75,000 clones listed, 90% were seen once; the top ten hold under 2%. The source was CD4+ or CD8+ T cells sorted from blood, collected in a trial of the OX40 agonist ivuxolimab. These receptors all stem from an adult with an advanced solid tumor such as melanoma, head and neck, liver or kidney cancer. Both conserved end residues are part of each CDR3. The order of the fields is clone size, D gene, J gene, V gene, CDR3 DNA, CDR3 protein. D genes are given only for firm matches. Clone size, where shown, is once, few, many, or a class for clones that have expanded.

clone size: few
D gene: -
J gene: TRBJ2-5
V gene: TRBV18
CDR3 DNA: TGTGCCAGCTCACCACCGGGGGCGAGTAGTTGGCAAGAGACCCAGTACTTC
CDR3 protein: CASSPPGASSWQETQYF

clone size: -
D gene: -
J gene: TRBJ2-3
V gene: TRBV18
CDR3 DNA: TGTGCCAGCTCGTGGGCGGATACGCAGTATTTT
CDR3 protein: CASSWADTQYF

clone size: -
D gene: TRBD1
J gene: TRBJ1-2
V gene: TRBV2
CDR3 DNA: TGTGCCAGCAGTGAAGCCTTGGACAGGAGATATGGCTACACCTTC
CDR3 protein: CASSEALDRRYGYTF

clone size: -
D gene: -
J gene: TRBJ2-3
V gene: TRBV11-3
CDR3 DNA: TGTGCCAGCAGCTTAGATAATCCTTTGGGGGTAACAGATACGCAGTATTTT
CDR3 protein: CASSLDNPLGVTDTQYF

clone size: -
D gene: -
J gene: TRBJ2-7
V gene: TRBV6-5
CDR3 DNA: TGTGCCAGCAGTTACACCCTAGCCCAGGTAAACGAGCAGTACTTC
CDR3 protein: CASSYTLAQVNEQYF

clone size: -
D gene: -
J gene: TRBJ2-6
V gene: TRBV11-3
CDR3 DNA: TGTGCCAGCAGCTTAGATGCGAGGACCGGGGCCAACGTCCTGACTTTC
CDR3 protein: CASSLDARTGANVLTF

clone size: medium-sized
D gene: -
J gene: TRBJ1-3
V gene: TRBV6-5
CDR3 DNA: TGTGCCAGCAGTTACGGGGACGCGGCGCGGGGAAACACCATATATTTT
CDR3 protein: CASSYGDAARGNTIYF

clone size: once
D gene: -
J gene: TRBJ2-4
V gene: TRBV18
CDR3 DNA: TGTGCCAGCTCGTCCCAAGAAAACATTCAGTACTTC
CDR3 protein: CASSSQENIQYF

clone size: -
D gene: -
J gene: TRBJ2-5
V gene: TRBV27
CDR3 DNA: TGTGCCAGCAGGCGACAAGGGCAAGAGACCCAGTACTTC
CDR3 protein: CASRRQGQETQYF

clone size: -
D gene: TRBD1
J gene: TRBJ2-2
V gene: TRBV7-3
CDR3 DNA: TGTGCCAGCAGCTTACAGACAGGGGCCACCGGGGAGCTGTTTTTT
CDR3 protein: CASSLQTGATGELFF

clone size: -
D gene: -
J gene: TRBJ2-3
V gene: TRBV27
CDR3 DNA: TGTGCCAGCAGTTTACGAAACACAGATACGCAGTATTTT
CDR3 protein: CASSLRNTDTQYF

clone size: few
D gene: -
J gene: TRBJ2-7
V gene: TRBV11-2
CDR3 DNA: TGTGCCAGCAGCTCCTCCCCCGGGAGTATTTACGAGCAGTACTTC
CDR3 protein: CASSSSPGSIYEQYF

clone size: -
D gene: TRBD2
J gene: TRBJ2-7
V gene: TRBV6-6
CDR3 DNA: TGTGCCAGCGCGGGGACTATGAAGGGTAACGAGCAGTACTTC
CDR3 protein: CASAGTMKGNEQYF

clone size: -
D gene: -
J gene: TRBJ1-2
V gene: TRBV29-1
CDR3 DNA: TGCAGCGTCGGAGGTGTAGGCTACACCTTC
CDR3 protein: CSVGGVGYTF

clone size: -
D gene: TRBD2
J gene: TRBJ2-3
V gene: TRBV13
CDR3 DNA: TGTGCCAGCAGCTCCCAGCGGGAGGGAAGCACAGATACGCAGTATTTT
CDR3 protein: CASSSQREGSTDTQYF

clone size: -
D gene: TRBD2
J gene: TRBJ2-7
V gene: TRBV4-2
CDR3 DNA: TGTGCCAGCAGCCCCGGGACTAGCGGGAGGTACGAGCAGTACTTC
CDR3 protein: CASSPGTSGRYEQYF

clone size: once
D gene: -
J gene: TRBJ1-1
V gene: TRBV7-2
CDR3 DNA: TGTGCCAGCCGCCGGGACCCCAATTTGGCCACTGAAGCTTTCTTT
CDR3 protein: CASRRDPNLATEAFF

clone size: -
D gene: -
J gene: TRBJ1-1
V gene: TRBV7-9
CDR3 DNA: TGTGCCAGCAGCCCGCCCGGGCGGAACACTGAAGCTTTCTTT
CDR3 protein: CASSPPGRNTEAFF

clone size: -
D gene: -
J gene: TRBJ2-1
V gene: TRBV7-2
CDR3 DNA: TGTGCCAGCAGCTTAATGGCGCAGAACCCCAATGAGCAGTTCTTC
CDR3 protein: CASSLMAQNPNEQFF

clone size: -
D gene: -
J gene: TRBJ1-2
V gene: TRBV10-2
CDR3 DNA: TGCGCCAGCAGTGAGTCGGGGGAATATGGCTACACCTTC
CDR3 protein: CASSESGEYGYTF

clone size: -
D gene: TRBD1
J gene: TRBJ2-7
V gene: TRBV30
CDR3 DNA: TGTGCCTGGGGGACAGGGGTAACCTACGAGCAGTACTTC
CDR3 protein: CAWGTGVTYEQYF

clone size: -
D gene: -
J gene: TRBJ2-1
V gene: TRBV7-3
CDR3 DNA: TGTGCCAGCAGCTCTCGCGGGCTGAGGAATGAGCAGTTCTTC
CDR3 protein: CASSSRGLRNEQFF

clone size: once
D gene: -
J gene: TRBJ2-1
V gene: TRBV6-1
CDR3 DNA: TGTGCCACCCAACTTAGCGGATCCTACAATGAGCAGTTCTTC
CDR3 protein: CATQLSGSYNEQFF

clone size: -
D gene: TRBD1
J gene: TRBJ1-1
V gene: TRBV6-5
CDR3 DNA: TGTGCCAGCAGCCGGACAGGGAGTGAAGCTTTCTTT
CDR3 protein: CASSRTGSEAFF

clone size: few
D gene: TRBD1
J gene: TRBJ2-7
V gene: TRBV10-3
CDR3 DNA: TGTGCCATCAGTGTGGACAGGGGTAGGGAGCAGTACTTC
CDR3 protein: CAISVDRGREQYF

clone size: -
D gene: -
J gene: TRBJ2-2
V gene: TRBV6-1
CDR3 DNA: TGTGCCAGCAGTGAAGGCCGGCAGGCCGGGGAGCTGTTTTTT
CDR3 protein: CASSEGRQAGELFF

clone size: -
D gene: TRBD1
J gene: TRBJ2-5
V gene: TRBV28
CDR3 DNA: TGTGCCAGCAGTTTACTCCGACAGGGCGGTGAGACCCAGTACTTC
CDR3 protein: CASSLLRQGGETQYF